Listed below are T cell receptor beta chains from one sample, sequenced in a study of tumor-infiltrating lymphocytes in primary liver carcinoma. TCRdb re-derived calls from the multiplex PCR reads in MiXCR, one entry per CDR3 protein. The data contain approximately 340,000 distinct CDR3 sequences, around 60% of them singletons. Sequencing was performed on peripheral blood. The source of these receptors is a man aged 35-49 years with primary liver carcinoma and hepatitis B virus infection. Each CDR3 is given with its conserved first and last residue. The D gene is left open where the match is weak. A clone size is listed for some rows: how often the clone was seen (once, few, many), or a class if it is expanded.

size,J,D,V,DNA,CDR3
NA,TRBJ1-3,NA,TRBV29-1,TGCAGCGTTGCCGGAGCTGGAAACACCATATATTTT,CSVAGAGNTIYF
few,TRBJ2-6,NA,TRBV5-1,TGCGCCAGCAGCTTATACCCGGTGGGGAGCTCTGGGGCCAACGTCCTGACTTTC,CASSLYPVGSSGANVLTF
few,TRBJ1-6,NA,TRBV4-3,TGCGCCAGCAGCCCTCAGGGGCTCTCCTATAATTCACCCCTCCACTTT,CASSPQGLSYNSPLHF
NA,TRBJ1-4,NA,TRBV5-5,TGTGCCGGCAGCAAAGATGCAACTAATGAAAAACTGTTTTTT,CAGSKDATNEKLFF
few,TRBJ2-1,NA,TRBV10-1,TGCGCCAGCAGCAACCGGGATCTTAGGGGCAATGAGCAGTTCTTC,CASSNRDLRGNEQFF
NA,TRBJ2-5,NA,TRBV11-2,TGTGCCAGCAACAGTCTAGTTATTCTTGTGACCCAGTACTTC,CASNSLVILVTQYF
many,TRBJ2-2,TRBD2,TRBV10-3,TGTGCCATCAGTGAGTCGGGAGGGGTTAACACCGGGGAGCTGTTTTTT,CAISESGGVNTGELFF
NA,TRBJ2-7,TRBD1,TRBV28,TGTGCCAGCACCAGACCGGGACAGGGGGTAGACTTC,CASTRPGQGVDF
many,TRBJ2-5,TRBD1,TRBV4-1,TGCGCCAGCAGCCAGTGGGACAGAGAGACCCAGTACTTC,CASSQWDRETQYF
NA,TRBJ1-6,TRBD1,TRBV11-2,TGTGCCAGCAGCGCGACAGGGGGGAATTCACACCTCCACTTT,CASSATGGNSHLHF
NA,TRBJ1-1,NA,TRBV11-3,TGTGCCAACAGCTTAGATTCGTCCGGGCTTGAGACTTTCTTT,CANSLDSSGLETFF
NA,TRBJ2-2,TRBD1,TRBV11-2,TGTGGCAGATTAAACGACAGGGGTGCCGGGGAGCTGTTTTTT,CGRLNDRGAGELFF
few,TRBJ1-2,NA,TRBV6-2/TRBV6-3,TGTGCCAGCAGTGGGACGGCCACTTCTAACTATGGCTACACCTTC,CASSGTATSNYGYTF
many,TRBJ2-1,TRBD2,TRBV12-3/TRBV12-4,TGTGCCAGCATACTAGCGGGTGAGGAGATTCATGAGCAGTTCTTC,CASILAGEEIHEQFF
NA,TRBJ2-3,NA,TRBV4-1,TGCGCCAGCAGCACATTAAGTGGGAGGACAGATACGCAGTATTTT,CASSTLSGRTDTQYF